A selection of T cell receptor beta chains follows, all from one sample in a study of T cell changes during pregnancy in multiple sclerosis. Clones were read by immunoSEQ multiplex PCR, and TCRdb kept only the in-frame ones, dropping some. This table has 85,000 to 100,000 clones, 80% to 95% appearing once. The sample here was peripheral blood, taken in the first trimester of pregnancy. The origin of the receptors is a female donor with multiple sclerosis, enrolled in a pregnancy study. CDR3s include the opening cysteine and the closing phenylalanine or tryptophan. D genes are given only for firm matches. Not every row has a clone size; where given, it reads once, few, many or a size class.

cdr3_length j_call v_call clone_size d_call cdr3_nt cdr3_aa
15 TRBJ2-7 TRBV19 NA TRBD2 TGTGCCAGTAGTTCGGGACTAGCGGGAGCATACGAGCAGTACTTC CASSSGLAGAYEQYF
15 TRBJ1-2 TRBV5-4 NA TRBD1 TGTGCCAGCAGCTTGTGGGACAGGGCAACCTATGGCTACACCTTC CASSLWDRATYGYTF
15 TRBJ2-2 TRBV7-2 NA TRBD1 TGTGCCAGCAGGGGCACAGGGGCGAACACCGGGGAGCTGTTTTTT CASRGTGANTGELFF
17 TRBJ2-4 TRBV5-4 once NA TGTGCCAGCAGCTTCTTTCCCGACAGACCTCTAGGGAACATTCAGTACTTC CASSFFPDRPLGNIQYF
18 TRBJ1-4 TRBV28 NA NA TGTGCCAGCAGTCATTACGCGGGGGGTCCCCCCTTCAAAGAAAAACTGTTTTTT CASSHYAGGPPFKEKLFF
16 TRBJ1-1 TRBV7-2 NA NA TGTGCCAGCAGCTTGGGAGGGGCGATCATGAACACTGAAGCTTTCTTT CASSLGGAIMNTEAFF
13 TRBJ2-7 TRBV2 NA NA TGTGCCAGCAACCAGCGGATATCCTACGAGCAGTACTTC CASNQRISYEQYF
15 TRBJ1-4 TRBV4-3 few TRBD1 TGCGCCAGCAGCCTTCAGACAGGGAGGAATGAAAAACTGTTTTTT CASSLQTGRNEKLFF
13 TRBJ1-5 TRBV30 NA NA TGTGCCTGGAATCTCAGGGGCAACCAGCCCCAGCATTTT CAWNLRGNQPQHF
15 TRBJ2-1 TRBV5-4 NA TRBD1 TGTGCCAGCAGCTCCCGGGACAGGCGCCACAATGAGCAGTTCTTC CASSSRDRRHNEQFF
15 TRBJ2-1 TRBV7-9 NA TRBD2 TGTGCCAGCAGTAAAACTAGCGGGCGTGAGGCCGAGCAGTTCTTC CASSKTSGREAEQFF
14 TRBJ1-2 TRBV5-1 NA TRBD1 TGCGCCAGCAGCTTCGGGGACAGCAACTATGGCTACACCTTC CASSFGDSNYGYTF
14 TRBJ1-1 TRBV5-1 NA TRBD1 TGCGCCAGCAGCCCCGGGACAGGGGGTACTGAAGCTTTCTTT CASSPGTGGTEAFF
14 TRBJ1-4 TRBV30 NA NA TGTGCCTGGAGTGGGGGACTGAGGATTGAAAAACTGTTTTTT CAWSGGLRIEKLFF
12 TRBJ1-2 TRBV7-2 NA NA TGTGCCAGCAGGCCACAGGGTTATGGCTACACCTTC CASRPQGYGYTF
18 TRBJ2-7 TRBV5-1 NA NA TGCGCCAGCAGTCGGGAGGGAACGGGACAGGGTTTTTTGCGTGAGCAGTACTTC CASSREGTGQGFLREQYF
14 TRBJ2-1 TRBV5-1 NA NA TGCGCCAGCAGCTTGTCCGTTCTCTACAATGAGCAGTTCTTC CASSLSVLYNEQFF
16 TRBJ2-3 TRBV14 NA TRBD1 TGTGCCAGCAGCCAACGACAGGGGGCAAGCACAGATACGCAGTATTTT CASSQRQGASTDTQYF
13 TRBJ2-1 TRBV2 NA NA TGTGCCAGCAGTGCGCAGGGGGGTAATGAGCAGTTCTTC CASSAQGGNEQFF
17 TRBJ2-3 TRBV4-3 NA NA TGCGCCAGCAGCCAAGTGACAGACAGTCCTAGCACAGATACGCAGTATTTT CASSQVTDSPSTDTQYF
19 TRBJ2-1 TRBV7-8 NA TRBD2 TGTGCCAGCAGCTTAGTGGCACTAGCGTACAATCCTGACTACAATGAGCAGTTCTTC CASSLVALAYNPDYNEQFF
16 TRBJ2-1 TRBV11-2 NA NA TGTGCCAGCAGCCTTAGAGTTAGTCTCTTCCACAATGAGCAGTTCTTC CASSLRVSLFHNEQFF
14 TRBJ2-5 TRBV18 NA NA TGTGCCAGCTCACCACTTTTATCGGAAGAGACCCAGTACTTC CASSPLLSEETQYF
13 TRBJ1-2 TRBV30 NA NA TGTGCCTGGAGTGTAGGGGGATATGATGGCTACACCTTC CAWSVGGYDGYTF
13 TRBJ2-4 TRBV29-1 once TRBD2 TGCAGCGTTGTAGCGGGGGCCAAAAACATTCAGTACTTC CSVVAGAKNIQYF
14 TRBJ2-7 TRBV6-1 NA TRBD1 TGTGCCAGCAGGGGGGACAGGGGGCCCGACGAGCAGTACTTC CASRGDRGPDEQYF
11 TRBJ2-7 TRBV7-9 NA NA TGTGCCAGCAGCTTATCAAACGAGCAGTACTTC CASSLSNEQYF
20 TRBJ1-1 TRBV28 NA TRBD1 TGTGCCAGCAGACCTCAACCTAACACAAGATCCCGACAGGGAAGGGGTGAAGCTTTCTTT CASRPQPNTRSRQGRGEAFF
15 TRBJ1-1 TRBV4-2 NA NA TGTGCCAGCAGCCAGGTCCAGGGCACGAACACTGAAGCTTTCTTT CASSQVQGTNTEAFF
15 TRBJ2-3 TRBV7-2 NA NA TGTGCCAGCAGCTTAGTAGCGTCTAGCACAGATACGCAGTATTTT CASSLVASSTDTQYF
15 TRBJ2-7 TRBV5-1 NA NA TGCGCCAGCAGCTTGGCGGCGGGCAGCTCCTACGAGCAGTACTTC CASSLAAGSSYEQYF
15 TRBJ1-5 TRBV5-6 NA NA TGTGCCAGCAGCTTAAAGGGAGGGAGCAATCAGCCCCAGCATTTT CASSLKGGSNQPQHF
13 TRBJ2-7 TRBV6-1 NA NA TGTGCCAGCAGTGAACAGGTCTCCTACGAGCAGTACTTC CASSEQVSYEQYF
14 TRBJ1-2 TRBV27 NA TRBD1 TGTGCCAGCAGTTCCCACCCCCAGGGGGTTGGCTACACCTTC CASSSHPQGVGYTF
16 TRBJ2-1 TRBV12-5 NA TRBD1 TGTGCTAGTGGTTTGTCCGGGACAGGGGACTACAATGAGCAGTTCTTC CASGLSGTGDYNEQFF
11 TRBJ1-1 TRBV10-3 few NA TGTGCCACCCGAGGGTCGGGTGAAGCTTTCTTT CATRGSGEAFF
20 TRBJ1-2 TRBV4-1 NA TRBD1 TGCGCCAGCAGCCCCCCTTACGCCCGGGACAGGGGGCGGTCTAACTATGGCTACACCTTC CASSPPYARDRGRSNYGYTF
14 TRBJ1-1 TRBV7-9 NA TRBD1 TGTGCCAGCAGACGGACAGGCGGGTACACTGAAGCTTTCTTT CASRRTGGYTEAFF
13 TRBJ2-7 TRBV6-5 NA NA TGTGCCAGCAGGGAAGGCAGGGCCTACGAGCAGTACTTC CASREGRAYEQYF
13 TRBJ2-1 TRBV27 NA TRBD2 TGTGCCACCAACGGACTAGCTGACAATGAGCAGTTCTTC CATNGLADNEQFF
17 TRBJ1-3 TRBV5-6 NA NA TGTGCCAGCAGCTTTCCTGACCCAGGTCGCTCTGGAAACACCATATATTTT CASSFPDPGRSGNTIYF